This record looks at one TCR beta chain sequence and its context. The CDR3 loop spans 17 amino acids. With 0 bases removed from V and 2 bases from J, the gap between germline ends came to 17 bases. Libraries were prepared by immunoSEQ multiplex PCR; TCRdb keeps only in-frame clonotypes and omits some of them. The profile shows roughly 52,000 clones, approximately 95% of them singletons. This specimen belongs to a study of control samples from healthy donors and cancer patients. The chain recombines TRBV23-1 with TRBJ2-7; TRBD1 is a possible D gene (6 bases). TRBV23-1 is an ORF for which the function is uncertain. The sequence was obtained from a woman younger than 45 in good health. The sample consisted of blood. The CDR3 DNA sequence: TGCGCCAGCAGTCAATCGGTGGGGACATCCCGGACCTACGAGCAGTACTTC. This translates into CASSQSVGTSRTYEQYF.